A single sample gave rise to the 26 T cell receptor beta chains below, sequenced in a study of T cells after posttransplantation cyclophosphamide. Busulfan-fludarabine conditioning, marrow transplant, and cyclophosphamide on days +3 and +4 were administered. The protocol was immunoSEQ multiplex PCR, while the TCRdb copy is restricted to in-frame clones and leaves out a portion. This table has some 11,000 clones, roughly 2% appearing once. The starting material was PBMCs, obtained after allogeneic stem cell transplant with posttransplant cyclophosphamide. The receptors derive from a male patient between 25 and 39 years old who received an allogeneic stem cell transplant from a related donor, was CMV-positive, and had no GVHD. Certain T cells may be donor cells from the graft.

This clone was recorded a few times. The chain employs TRBV4-3 and TRBJ1-1, with a possible D match to TRBD1 (5 bases). This CDR3 spans 13 amino acids. Germline assignment: CDR1 LGHNA and CDR2 YSLEER. V lost 5 bases, J lost 6 bases, and 13 bases lay in between. The chain's CDR3 is CASSGYRGAEAFF. The CDR3 coding sequence is TGCGCCAGCAGCGGCTATCGGGGGGCTGAAGCTTTCTTT.

The CDR3 loop is CASSKQGERAFF. CDR3 sequence (DNA): TGTGCCAGCAGCAAACAGGGGGAACGAGCTTTCTTT. The V call is TRBV7-9, the J call TRBJ1-1, with 8 positions matching TRBD1. Germline lookup yields CDR1 SEHNR and CDR2 FQNEAQ (reference sequence). Trimming cost V 5 bases and J 10 bases; bases outside gene matches: 6. The CDR3 is 12 residues long.

The chain has TRBV5-1 and TRBJ2-7, with D perhaps matching TRBD1 (6 bases). Trimming cost V 1 base and J 0 bases, with 17 bases left between them. In germline, CDR1 is SGHRS, CDR2 YFSETQ. The CDR3 extends over 17 amino acids. This chain's CDR3 is CASSLSAGVYRSYEQYF. CDR3 nucleotide sequence: TGCGCCAGCAGCTTGTCGGCAGGGGTTTATCGCTCCTACGAGCAGTACTTC.

CDR3 sequence: CASSQDPLSSYNEQFF. In nucleotides, the CDR3 is TGCGCCAGCAGCCAAGATCCTCTGAGCTCCTACAATGAGCAGTTCTTC. The rearrangement joins TRBV4-3 to TRBJ2-1; D is uncertain. CDR3 size: 16 residues. Germline V gives CDR1 LGHNA, CDR2 YSLEER. Trimming pared 0 bases from V and 0 bases from J, leaving 9 bases between.

V gene TRBV7-2 combines with J gene TRBJ2-1; 11 bases line up with TRBD2. This CDR3 comprises 14 residues. The germline V gene has CDR1 SGHTA and CDR2 FQGNSA. V lost 5 bases, J lost 9 bases, and 6 bases stayed unmatched. In DNA, the CDR3 is TGTGCCAGCAGCCCCGGGACTAGCGGTAGTGAGCAGTTCTTC. Amino acids: CASSPGTSGSEQFF.

The chain carries TRBV2 and TRBJ2-5; TRBD2 agrees at 13 bases. This CDR3 comprises 17 residues. V shed 1 base and J 4 bases; nucleotides not matched to a gene: 6. Germline V gives CDR1 SNHLY, CDR2 FYNNEI. CDR3 region: CASSEGTSGGARETQYF. DNA of the CDR3: TGTGCCAGCAGTGAAGGAACTAGCGGGGGGGCCCGAGAGACCCAGTACTTC.

The chain couples TRBV13 to TRBJ1-3; no reliable D call. The CDR3 spans 13 residues. The germline V and J ends were trimmed by 3 bases and 6 bases, with 9 bases remaining between them. Germline V CDR1 and CDR2: PRHDT, FYEKMQ (reference sequence). CDR3: CASSLAAKNTIYF. CDR3 DNA sequence: TGTGCCAGCAGCTTGGCGGCGAAAAACACCATATATTTT.

This clone was counted a few times. The V call is TRBV7-9, the J call TRBJ1-5; no clear D. The V end was cut by 5 bases, the J end by 5 bases, with 7 bases between. CDR1 and CDR2 from the germline V gene are SEHNR and FQNEAQ (reference sequence). This CDR3 contains 12 residues. This CDR3 reads CASSPGDQPQHF. The CDR3 nucleotides read TGTGCCAGCAGCCCCGGGGATCAGCCCCAGCATTTT.

The J gene is TRBJ2-1, the V gene TRBV19, with D unresolved. The CDR3 has 15 amino acids. Germline CDR1 and CDR2: LNHDA and SQIVND (reference sequence). V was cut by 1 base and J by 0 bases, with 7 bases left in between. The CDR3 loop reads CASSIASGSYNEQFF. CDR3 bases: TGTGCCAGTAGTATAGCGTCGGGCTCCTACAATGAGCAGTTCTTC.

This clone was recorded a few times. V gene TRBV12-5 combines with J gene TRBJ2-2; 7 bases align to TRBD2. With 4 bases clipped from V and 1 base from J, the junction kept 3 bases outside the gene matches. The germline CDR1 and CDR2 sequences are LGHNT and FRNRAP. The CDR3 runs 15 residues. The CDR3 nucleotides read TGTGCTAGTGGTTCCGGGGGGTTGAACACCGGGGAGCTGTTTTTT. Its translation: CASGSGGLNTGELFF. Full variable domain (outside the CDR3, taken from reference TRBV12-5 and TRBJ2-2): DARVTQTPRHKVTEMGQEVTMRCQPILGHNTVFWYRQTMMQGLELLAYFRNRAPLDDSGMPKDRFSAEMPDATLATLKIQPSEPRDSAVYFCASGSGGLNTGELFFGEGSRLTVL.

This clone was observed a few times. Other DNA sequences of this sample code for an identical CDR3. The chain combines TRBV9 with TRBJ2-1, with D maybe TRBD2 (5 bases). Germline V CDR1 and CDR2: SGDLS, YYNGEE. V lost 0 bases to trimming and J lost 10 bases, with 20 bases between them. The CDR3 has 16 amino acids. In DNA form, the CDR3 reads TGTGCCAGCAGCGTAGCGGATGGGGTCCGAGGGAACGAGCAGTTCTTC. Protein product: CASSVADGVRGNEQFF.

This chain joins TRBV7-8 and TRBJ2-5; TRBD1 aligns across 12 bases. There are 16 residues in the CDR3. The germline V gene has CDR1 SGHVS and CDR2 FQNEAQ. Trimming took 4 bases from V and 5 from J; bases not matched to a gene: 8. CDR3 sequence (DNA): TGTGCCAGCAGCTCCAGGGGACAGGGGGCGGCGGAGACCCAGTACTTC. As protein: CASSSRGQGAAETQYF.

This chain uses TRBV18 with TRBJ1-1; TRBD1 aligns across 7 bases. This CDR3 is 16 amino acids long. V trimming: 0 bases; J trimming: 3 bases; junction bases outside the gene matches: 7. CDR1 KGHSH and CDR2 LQKENI come from the germline V gene. The CDR3 DNA sequence: TGTGCCAGCTCACCACCGTTCGGACAGGCGGACACTGAAGCTTTCTTT. Its protein product is CASSPPFGQADTEAFF.

There are a few counts of this clone. The chain carries TRBV18 and TRBJ1-2, with 9 bases that match TRBD1. Per germline, CDR1 KGHSH and CDR2 LQKENI. CDR3 length equals 13 residues. V gave up 4 bases and J gave up 6 bases; unmatched junction bases: 3. Here the CDR3 reads CASSLRQGDGYTF. The DNA of the CDR3 is TGTGCCAGCTCACTTAGACAGGGGGATGGCTACACCTTC.

This clone was picked up a small number of times. The chain carries TRBV2 and TRBJ2-5; no definite D call. The CDR3 is made up of 15 amino acids. Germline values: CDR1 SNHLY, CDR2 FYNNEI. V was clipped by 4 bases and J by 2 bases, with 14 bases between them. The CDR3 DNA is TGTGCCAGCAGTGCGGCCTACGCGGCTCAAGAGACCCAGTACTTC. Residues: CASSAAYAAQETQYF.

This clone is judged medium-sized (0.01 to 0.1%). The V and J genes are TRBV5-1 and TRBJ2-5; 9 bases fit TRBD1. Germline-derived CDR1 and CDR2 are SGHRS and YFSETQ. This CDR3 has 14 residues. With V trimmed by 3 bases and J by 4 bases, 4 bases remained unmatched. The CDR3 here is CASSSGTGRETQYF. The CDR3, as DNA: TGCGCCAGCAGCTCCGGGACAGGGCGAGAGACCCAGTACTTC.

This clone was observed a few times. The chain uses TRBV11-1 and TRBJ2-7; 7 bases fit TRBD1. J gave up 4 bases and V 3 bases, and 3 bases lay outside the gene matches. CDR1 and CDR2 from the germline V gene are SGHAT and FQDESV (reference sequence). The CDR3 has 13 amino acids. The CDR3 DNA is TGTGCCAGCAGCTTCAACAGGGGTTACGAGCAGTACTTC. Translation: CASSFNRGYEQYF. Together with reference TRBV11-1 and TRBJ2-7, the CDR3 gives the full variable domain: EAEVAQSPRYKITEKSQAVAFWCDPISGHATLYWYRQILGQGPELLVQFQDESVVDDSQLPKDRFSAERLKGVDSTLKIQPAELGDSAMYLCASSFNRGYEQYFGPGTRLTVT.

The chain uses TRBV9 and TRBJ2-7; 7 nucleotides align to TRBD1. This CDR3 is built from 16 residues. The germline V gene encodes CDR1 SGDLS and CDR2 YYNGEE. The V and J ends lost 4 bases and 1 base, in that order; junction bases with no gene match: 11. CDR3 DNA: TGTGCCAGCAGCCCGTTCCCGGAGACAGGGTCCTACGAGCAGTACTTC. Its translation: CASSPFPETGSYEQYF.

The chain is built from TRBV19 and TRBJ1-2, with TRBD1 matching 7 bases. The CDR3 loop spans 15 amino acids. Germline CDR1 is LNHDA and CDR2 is SQIVND (reference sequence). Trimming at V came to 7 bases and at J to 5 bases, leaving 13 bases not matched to a gene. In nucleotides, the CDR3 is TGTGCCAGTAACGAACAGGGGCTTAAAACGTATGGCTACACCTTC. Its translation is CASNEQGLKTYGYTF.

This clone appeared a few times. Other nucleotide sequences from this sample produce the same CDR3. The chain uses TRBV7-9 and TRBJ1-4; 7 bases align to TRBD1. Trimming took 5 bases from V and 4 from J; bases not matched to a gene: 10. Germline V lookup: CDR1 SEHNR, CDR2 FQNEAQ (reference sequence). The CDR3 extends over 16 amino acids. CDR3: CASSPPLQGSNEKLFF. For the CDR3, the DNA is TGTGCCAGCAGCCCGCCATTACAGGGGAGTAATGAAAAACTGTTTTTT.

This clone was seen more than once but under ten times. The chain recombines TRBV18 with TRBJ2-3, with D perhaps TRBD2 (5 bases). The V gene lost 3 bases and the J gene lost 0 bases, with 25 bases spanning the gap. CDR1 is KGHSH, CDR2 LQKENI, per germline. The CDR3 is made up of 20 amino acids. The CDR3 bases are TGTGCCAGCTCACCGTACGGACTTGGGTTCTTGGCCTCTAGCACAGATACGCAGTATTTT. It yields the protein CASSPYGLGFLASSTDTQYF.

This clone occurred a few times. The rearrangement links TRBV9 to TRBJ1-3; TRBD1 matches at 7 bases. V shed 4 bases and J 0 bases; nucleotides not matched to a gene: 7. CDR1 SGDLS and CDR2 YYNGEE come from the germline V gene. This CDR3 spans 16 amino acids. The CDR3 loop is CASSPLGQVSGNTIYF. CDR3 in DNA: TGTGCCAGCAGCCCCCTTGGACAGGTCTCTGGAAACACCATATATTTT.

This clone was observed a handful of times. The CDR3 DNA reads TGTGCCAGCAGTCCCGGGGGACAGTCTCAGCCCCAGCATTTT. Translated: CASSPGGQSQPQHF. The rearrangement uses TRBV2 and TRBJ1-5; TRBD1 aligns across 7 bases. Looked up from germline, CDR1 is SNHLY and CDR2 is FYNNEI. This CDR3 contains 14 residues. The V segment lost 5 bases and the J segment 6 bases; nucleotides outside the gene matches: 7.

This clone was found a few times. The chain employs TRBV7-2 and TRBJ2-7; 9 positions match TRBD2. The germline V gene has CDR1 SGHTA and CDR2 FQGNSA. This CDR3 is built from 14 residues. Germline trimming cut 4 bases from V and 2 bases from J; bases unmatched to any gene: 3. CDR3: CASSSSGKPYEQYF. CDR3 coding DNA: TGTGCCAGCAGCTCTAGCGGGAAACCCTACGAGCAGTACTTC.

Only a few counts were recorded for this clone. The V call is TRBV13, the J call TRBJ2-1; 12 positions agree with TRBD2. The J segment lost 4 bases and the V segment lost 9 bases, leaving 10 bases of the junction unmatched. Looked up from germline, CDR1 is PRHDT and CDR2 is FYEKMQ (reference sequence). The CDR3 length is 16 residues. CDR3 nucleotides: TGTGCCAGTCTGACTAGCGGGAGTAGTTTTTACAATGAGCAGTTCTTC. Translation gives CASLTSGSSFYNEQFF.

This clone was seen more than once but under ten times. The chain recombines TRBV15 with TRBJ1-5; weak D call: TRBD1 (6 bases). The CDR3 has 14 residues. Deletions cut 0 bases from V and 9 bases from J, with 12 bases between. Germline loops: CDR1 LNHNV, CDR2 YYDKDF (reference sequence). The CDR3 DNA is TGTGCCACCAGCAGAGATTACCAGGGGATGCCCCAGCATTTT. Translation: CATSRDYQGMPQHF.